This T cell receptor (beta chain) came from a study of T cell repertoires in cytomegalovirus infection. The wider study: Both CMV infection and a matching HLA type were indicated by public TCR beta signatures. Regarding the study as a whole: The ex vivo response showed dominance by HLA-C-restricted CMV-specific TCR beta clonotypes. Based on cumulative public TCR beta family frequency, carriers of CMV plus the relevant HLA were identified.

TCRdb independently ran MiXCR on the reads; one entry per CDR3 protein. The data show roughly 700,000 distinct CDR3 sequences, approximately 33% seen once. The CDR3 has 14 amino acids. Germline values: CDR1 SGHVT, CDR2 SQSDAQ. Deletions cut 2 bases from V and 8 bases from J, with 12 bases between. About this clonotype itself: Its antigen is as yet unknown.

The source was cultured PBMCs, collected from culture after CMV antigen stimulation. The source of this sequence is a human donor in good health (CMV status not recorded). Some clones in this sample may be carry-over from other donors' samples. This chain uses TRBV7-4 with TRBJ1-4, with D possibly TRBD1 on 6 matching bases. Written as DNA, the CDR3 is TGTGCCAGCAGCTTACCCCGGGGGCAAGAAAAACTGTTTTTT. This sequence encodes CASSLPRGQEKLFF.